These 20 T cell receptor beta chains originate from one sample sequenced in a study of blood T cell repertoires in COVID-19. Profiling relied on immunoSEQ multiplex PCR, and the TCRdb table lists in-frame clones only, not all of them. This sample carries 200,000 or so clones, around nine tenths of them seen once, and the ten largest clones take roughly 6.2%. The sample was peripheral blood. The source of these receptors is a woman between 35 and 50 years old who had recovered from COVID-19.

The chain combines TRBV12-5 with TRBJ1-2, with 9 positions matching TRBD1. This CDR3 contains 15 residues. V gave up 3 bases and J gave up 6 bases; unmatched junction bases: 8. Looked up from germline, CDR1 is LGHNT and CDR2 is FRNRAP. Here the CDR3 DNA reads TGTGCTAGTGGTTTTCAAACAGGACAGGGGAATGGCTACACCTTC. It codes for CASGFQTGQGNGYTF.

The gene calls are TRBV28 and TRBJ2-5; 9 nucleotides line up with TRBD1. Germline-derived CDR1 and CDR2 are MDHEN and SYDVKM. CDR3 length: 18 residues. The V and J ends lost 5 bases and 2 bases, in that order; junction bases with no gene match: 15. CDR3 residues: CASSHGVQGAISQETQYF. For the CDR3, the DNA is TGTGCCAGCAGTCATGGTGTACAGGGGGCGATTTCTCAAGAGACCCAGTACTTC.

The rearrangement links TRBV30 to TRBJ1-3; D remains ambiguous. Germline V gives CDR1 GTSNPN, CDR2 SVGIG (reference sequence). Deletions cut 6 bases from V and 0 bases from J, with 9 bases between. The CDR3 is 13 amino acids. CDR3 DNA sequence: TGTGCCTGCCCCGGAGTCTCTGGAAACACCATATATTTT. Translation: CACPGVSGNTIYF. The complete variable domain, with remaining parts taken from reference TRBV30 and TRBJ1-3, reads SQTIHQWPATLVQPVGSPLSLECTVEGTSNPNLYWYRQAAGRGLQLLFYSVGIGQISSEVPQNLSASRPQDRQFILSSKKLLLSDSGFYLCACPGVSGNTIYFGEGSWLTVV.

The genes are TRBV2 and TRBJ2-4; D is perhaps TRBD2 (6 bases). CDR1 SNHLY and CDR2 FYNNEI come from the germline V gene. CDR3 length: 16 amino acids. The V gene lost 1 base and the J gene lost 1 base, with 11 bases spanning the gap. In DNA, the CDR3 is TGTGCCAGCAGTGAAGATAGGCTAGCGGCCAAAAACATTCAGTACTTC. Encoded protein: CASSEDRLAAKNIQYF.

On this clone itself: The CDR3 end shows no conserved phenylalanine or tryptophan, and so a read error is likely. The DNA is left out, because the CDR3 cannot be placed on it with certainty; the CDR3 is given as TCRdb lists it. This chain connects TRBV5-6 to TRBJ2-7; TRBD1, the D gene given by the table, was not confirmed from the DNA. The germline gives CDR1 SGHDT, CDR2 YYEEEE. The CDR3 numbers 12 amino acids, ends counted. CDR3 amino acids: CASSLGVDRGVL.

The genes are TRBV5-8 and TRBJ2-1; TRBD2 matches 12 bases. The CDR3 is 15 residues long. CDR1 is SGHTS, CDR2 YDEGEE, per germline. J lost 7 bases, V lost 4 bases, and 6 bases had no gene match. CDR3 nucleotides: TGTGCCAGCAGCCGGGGACTAGCGGGTAATAATGAGCAGTTCTTC. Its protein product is CASSRGLAGNNEQFF.

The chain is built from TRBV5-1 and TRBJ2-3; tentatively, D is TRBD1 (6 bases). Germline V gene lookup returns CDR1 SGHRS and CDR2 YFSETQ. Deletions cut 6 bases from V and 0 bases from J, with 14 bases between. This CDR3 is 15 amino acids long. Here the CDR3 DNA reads TGCGCCAGCACCCGGACAGACCCTAGCACAGATACGCAGTATTTT. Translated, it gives CASTRTDPSTDTQYF.

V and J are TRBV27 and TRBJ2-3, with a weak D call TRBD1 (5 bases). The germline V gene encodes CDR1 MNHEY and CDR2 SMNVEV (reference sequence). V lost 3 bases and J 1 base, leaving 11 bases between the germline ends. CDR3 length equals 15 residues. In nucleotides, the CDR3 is TGTGCCAGCAGTTTGAAAGGGGCGGGCACAGATACGCAGTATTTT. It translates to CASSLKGAGTDTQYF.

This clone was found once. The CDR3 coding sequence is TGTGCTAGCCGGACCCTAGCGGGAGCAGGGGAGCAGTACTTC. This codes for CASRTLAGAGEQYF. V and J are TRBV10-3 and TRBJ2-7; 10 bases line up with TRBD2. The CDR3 is made up of 14 amino acids. Germline V gives CDR1 ENHRY, CDR2 SYGVKD.

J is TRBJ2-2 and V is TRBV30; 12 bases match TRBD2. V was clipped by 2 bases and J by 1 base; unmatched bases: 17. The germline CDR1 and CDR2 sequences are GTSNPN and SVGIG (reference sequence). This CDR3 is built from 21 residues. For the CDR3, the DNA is TGTGCCTGGAGTAACCGTCTAGCGGGAGGGCGGTTGGGCTTGAACACCGGGGAGCTGTTTTTT. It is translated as CAWSNRLAGGRLGLNTGELFF.

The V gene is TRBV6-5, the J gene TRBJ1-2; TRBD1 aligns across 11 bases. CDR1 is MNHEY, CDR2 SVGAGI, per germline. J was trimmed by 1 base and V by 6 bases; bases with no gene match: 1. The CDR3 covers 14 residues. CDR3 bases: TGTGCCAGCAGGGACAGGGGGCATAACTATGGCTACACCTTC. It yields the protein CASRDRGHNYGYTF.

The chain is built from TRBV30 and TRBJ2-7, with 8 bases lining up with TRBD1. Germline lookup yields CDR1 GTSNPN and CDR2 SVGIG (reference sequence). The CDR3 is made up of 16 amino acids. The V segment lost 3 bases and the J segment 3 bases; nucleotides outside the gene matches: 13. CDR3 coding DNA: TGTGCCTGGAGGGGTGACAGGGGATCCTCCTACTACGAGCAGTACTTC. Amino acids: CAWRGDRGSSYYEQYF.

The CDR3 region has the DNA TGCGCCAGCAGCCAAGATTACGGGTTTCCAGCCAAAAACATTCAGTACTTC. This translates into CASSQDYGFPAKNIQYF. The rearrangement links TRBV4-1 to TRBJ2-4; no reliable D call. This CDR3 is built from 17 residues. The V end was cut by 0 bases, the J end by 0 bases, with 12 bases between. CDR1 is MGHRA, CDR2 YSYEKL, per germline.

The CDR3 sequence: CASSVFLDTQYF. As DNA, the CDR3 is TGTGCCAGCAGCGTTTTCTTAGATACGCAGTATTTT. The chain has TRBV9 and TRBJ2-3; D gene uncertain. V shed 2 bases and J shed 5 bases, with 6 bases lying between them. The CDR3 has 12 amino acids. Germline-derived CDR1 and CDR2 are SGDLS and YYNGEE.

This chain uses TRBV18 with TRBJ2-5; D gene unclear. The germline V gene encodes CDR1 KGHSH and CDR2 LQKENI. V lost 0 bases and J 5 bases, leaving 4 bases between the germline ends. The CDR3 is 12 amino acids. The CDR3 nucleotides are TGTGCCAGCTCACCACCCTTGGAGACCCAGTACTTC. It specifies CASSPPLETQYF.

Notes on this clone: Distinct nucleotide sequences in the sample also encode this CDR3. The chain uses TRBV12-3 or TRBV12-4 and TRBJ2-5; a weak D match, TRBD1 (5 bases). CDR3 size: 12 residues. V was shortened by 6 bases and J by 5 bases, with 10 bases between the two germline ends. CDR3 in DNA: TGTGCCAGCAGGGGGCAGGTGGAGACCCAGTACTTC. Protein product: CASRGQVETQYF.

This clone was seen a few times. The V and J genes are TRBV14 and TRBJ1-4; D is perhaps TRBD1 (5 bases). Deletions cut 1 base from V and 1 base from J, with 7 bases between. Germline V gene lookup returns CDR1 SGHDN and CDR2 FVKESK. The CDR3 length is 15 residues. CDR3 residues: CASSQAGETNEKLFF. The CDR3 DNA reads TGTGCCAGCAGCCAAGCGGGGGAAACTAATGAAAAACTGTTTTTT.

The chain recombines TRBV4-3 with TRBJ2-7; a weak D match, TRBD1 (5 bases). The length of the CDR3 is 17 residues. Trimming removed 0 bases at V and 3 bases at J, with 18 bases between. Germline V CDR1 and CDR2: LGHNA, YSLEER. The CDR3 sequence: CASSQDYRVGQSYEQYF. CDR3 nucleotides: TGCGCCAGCAGCCAAGATTACAGAGTCGGACAAAGCTACGAGCAGTACTTC.

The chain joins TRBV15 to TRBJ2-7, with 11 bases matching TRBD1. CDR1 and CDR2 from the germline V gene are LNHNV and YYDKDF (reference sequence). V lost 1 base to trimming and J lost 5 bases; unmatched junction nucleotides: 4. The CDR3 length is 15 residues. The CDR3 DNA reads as TGTGCCACCAGCAGAGTTAGGGACAGGGGGGACGAGCAGTACTTC. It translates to CATSRVRDRGDEQYF.

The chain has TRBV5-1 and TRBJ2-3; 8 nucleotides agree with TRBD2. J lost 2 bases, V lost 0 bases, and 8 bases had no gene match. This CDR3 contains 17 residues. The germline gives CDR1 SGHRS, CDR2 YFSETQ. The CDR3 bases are TGCGCCAGCAGCTTGGCCTTAACTAGCGGATCCACAGATACGCAGTATTTT. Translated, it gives CASSLALTSGSTDTQYF.